The 2 T cell receptor beta chains below all came from one sample that was sequenced in a study of T cell responses to AZD1222 COVID-19 vaccine. TCRdb keeps only in-frame clones here, not all; method: immunoSEQ multiplex PCR. The repertoire consists of roughly 160,000 clones, with around 90% occurring once and the leading ten covering 1.3%. The specimen was peripheral blood, collected 28 days after the second AZD1222 dose. The receptors shown here come from an adult who received the AZD1222 COVID-19 vaccine.

This clone was recorded once. The genes are TRBV7-2 and TRBJ2-5; TRBD2 agrees at 10 bases. Trimming cost V 5 bases and J 7 bases; bases outside gene matches: 16. CDR1 and CDR2 from the germline V gene are SGHTA and FQGNSA. The CDR3 is made up of 17 amino acids. CDR3 region: CASSRIPASGSGMTQYF. DNA for the CDR3: TGTGCCAGCAGCCGTATACCCGCTAGCGGGAGTGGTATGACCCAGTACTTC.

This clone was seen a single time. V gene TRBV4-1 combines with J gene TRBJ1-5; the D is unclear. The CDR3 extends over 15 amino acids. V gave up 3 bases and J gave up 0 bases, with 9 bases separating them. CDR1 and CDR2 (germline): MGHRA, YSYEKL. CDR3 DNA sequence: TGCGCCAGCAGCCACAGCGGAAATAGCAATCAGCCCCAGCATTTT. Amino acid sequence: CASSHSGNSNQPQHF.